This T cell receptor beta chain originates from a study of blood T cells in healthy people across ages. A sample-barcoded 5' primer and a J-beta primer mix were used in a second PCR of roughly 7 to 11 cycles. Tagging of each cDNA molecule was performed by a template-switch adaptor with 12 random nucleotides. From the 5' RACE reads, TCRdb called clonotypes with MiXCR, one entry per CDR3 protein. The sample lists roughly 800,000 distinct CDR3 sequences, about 25% occurring once. Study results and limitations: Expanded clonotype shifts may have been confounded, as the donors had an unknown CMV status.

Germline assignment: CDR1 SNHLY and CDR2 FYNNEI. The ends were cut back, 3 bases at V and 3 bases at J, with 9 bases in the middle. This CDR3 is 13 amino acids long. On this clonotype itself: As yet, its antigen is unknown.

This sample also appeared in a second study, on T cells of mothers and their children. As that report states: Slightly higher but non-significant overlap marked related mother-child pairs versus unrelated pairs. Not a single persistent microchimeric T cell clone was detected.

This rearrangement joins TRBV2 to TRBJ2-7, with D perhaps TRBD1 (5 bases). The clonotype comes from a boy younger than 18 in good health. Specimen: blood. In DNA form, the CDR3 reads TGTGCCAGCAGTGAGGCCAGGGTCTACGAGCAGTACTTC. Translation: CASSEARVYEQYF. The complete variable domain, with remaining parts taken from reference TRBV2 and TRBJ2-7, reads EPEVTQTPSHQVTQMGQEVILRCVPISNHLYFYWYRQILGQKVEFLVSFYNNEISEKSEIFDDQFSVERPDGSNFTLKIRSTKLEDSAMYFCASSEARVYEQYFGPGTRLTVT.